Described below is a single T cell receptor (beta chain) sequence and its context. Its antigen remains unknown. This PCR relied on a set of 60 Vbeta primers and 13 Jbeta primers. The method was immunoSEQ multiplex PCR; TCRdb's version includes in-frame clones alone and lacks a portion of them. The sample lists about 45,000 clones, about nine tenths seen once, with 8% in the top ten. The data were taken from a study of cytomegalovirus exposure and HLA in healthy donors. The study, taken as a whole, reports: Confirmation in vitro established that three CMV-associated chains were specific for CMV antigens.

The CDR3 consists of 16 residues. Germline lookup yields CDR1 PRHDT and CDR2 FYEKMQ (reference sequence). Trimming at V came to 3 bases and at J to 2 bases, leaving 5 bases not matched to a gene. This receptor was identified in a middle-aged woman in good health and CMV-seropositive. This rearrangement joins TRBV13 to TRBJ2-3; 10 nucleotides match TRBD2. The sequenced material came from PBMCs. CDR3 region: CASSFIAGGNTDTQYF. As DNA, the CDR3 is TGTGCCAGCAGCTTTATAGCGGGAGGTAACACAGATACGCAGTATTTT. Complete variable domain (other parts from reference TRBV13 and TRBJ2-3): AAGVIQSPRHLIKEKRETATLKCYPIPRHDTVYWYQQGPGQDPQFLISFYEKMQSDKGSIPDRFSAQQFSDYHSELNMSSLELGDSALYFCASSFIAGGNTDTQYFGPGTRLTVL.